Listed below are T cell receptor beta chains from one sample, sequenced in a study of molecular identifiers for immune sequencing clone quantification. TCRdb passed the PCR reads through MiXCR, listing each CDR3 protein once. The sample has 460,000 or so distinct CDR3 sequences, about 20% seen once; the top ten hold approximately 0.8%. The sample taken for sequencing was naive CD8+ T cells from blood, with Jurkat cell RNA spiked in. These receptors came from a human donor in good health. Some libraries in this study had Jurkat cell RNA spiked in. CDR3s include the opening cysteine and the closing phenylalanine or tryptophan. The order of the fields is V gene, clone size, D gene, J gene, CDR3 length, CDR3 DNA, CDR3 protein. The D gene is left open where the match is weak. Clone size is not always given. Where it is, it says once, few, many or a class for expanded clones.

>TRBV28|many|.|TRBJ1-5|18
TGTGCCAGTGTGGGGCGGGACTTAAGTAGTTTGGGCAATCAGCCCCAGCATTTT
CASVGRDLSSLGNQPQHF
>TRBV4-1|.|TRBD2|TRBJ2-3|17
TGCGCCAGCAGCCAAGAAGCGGGGCGGGGGGTCATAGATACGCAGTATTTT
CASSQEAGRGVIDTQYF
>TRBV27|many|.|TRBJ1-4|15
TGTGCCAGCAACCAGGCGGGGGCTCCTAATGAAAAACTGTTTTTT
CASNQAGAPNEKLFF
>TRBV19|.|.|TRBJ2-1|17
TGTGCCAGTAGTATTGGCTCAGGGCCTTACTCCTACAATGAGCAGTTCTTC
CASSIGSGPYSYNEQFF
>TRBV6-5|few|TRBD2|TRBJ2-7|18
TGTGCCAGCAGTTTGGCCGGGACTAGCGGGAGGGCGGCCCACGAGCAGTACTTC
CASSLAGTSGRAAHEQYF
>TRBV25-1|many|.|TRBJ1-6|15
TGTGCCAGCAGTTTTAATCCGGCACCGGATTCACCCCTCCACTTT
CASSFNPAPDSPLHF
>TRBV19|many|TRBD1|TRBJ2-3|12
TGTGCCAGTAGTTCAGACACTGGGGACAGGGCTTTT
CASSSDTGDRAF
>TRBV7-2|many|.|TRBJ2-6|17
TGTGCCAGCAGCTTTCCAGCGGTACGGCCTGGGGCCAACGTCCTGACTTTC
CASSFPAVRPGANVLTF
>TRBV28|many|.|TRBJ2-7|15
TGTGCCAGCCGCATGAAACTAGACCCTTTTTGGGAGCAGTACTTC
CASRMKLDPFWEQYF
>TRBV10-3|.|.|TRBJ1-1|13
TGTGCCATCAGTGAGAAAGGGAAGGTTGAAGCTTTCTTT
CAISEKGKVEAFF
>TRBV2|few|.|TRBJ2-7|12
TGTGCCAGCGAGGGAGGGGGTTACGAGCAGTACTTC
CASEGGGYEQYF
>TRBV7-9|.|.|TRBJ1-4|14
TGTGCCGGCACCATCTCCCCAACTAATGAAAAACTGTTTTTT
CAGTISPTNEKLFF
>TRBV29-1|.|.|TRBJ2-5|13
TGCAGCGTCCAGGGACCAGAGGGGGAGACCCAGTGCTTC
CSVQGPEGETQCF
>TRBV27|.|TRBD1|TRBJ2-7|14
TGTGCCAGCAGTTTCGGGACAGGGGGTAACGAGCAGTACTTC
CASSFGTGGNEQYF
>TRBV25-1|few|.|TRBJ1-1|16
TGTGCCAGCAGTGGTCACAGGAGACCCGAAGCCACTGAAGCTTTCTTT
CASSGHRRPEATEAFF
>TRBV7-6|.|TRBD1|TRBJ2-6|18
TGTGCCAGCAGCTTAACAGGGGGCGCATTGGCAGGGGCCAACGTCCTGACTTTC
CASSLTGGALAGANVLTF
>TRBV19|.|TRBD1|TRBJ1-1|15
TGTGCCAGTACCCTAGGGGACAGGGGTTCCACTGAAGCTTTCTTT
CASTLGDRGSTEAFF
>TRBV10-3|.|.|TRBJ2-1|15
.
CAISDVAGGNNEQLF
>TRBV9|many|.|TRBJ1-1|13
TGTGCCAGCAGCGTTTACGGCAACACTGAAGCTTTCTTT
CASSVYGNTEAFF
>TRBV11-2|many|.|TRBJ2-3|13
TGTGCCACCACCCCGCCCTTTACAGATACGCAGTATTTT
CATTPPFTDTQYF
>TRBV6-2/TRBV6-3|few|.|TRBJ2-5|14
TGTGCCAGCACCGAGAGGCTAAACCAAGAGACCCAGTACTTC
CASTERLNQETQYF
>TRBV4-3|.|.|TRBJ2-7|15
TGCGCCAGCAGCCAAGATTGGCGGGGAGCCTACGAGCAGTACTTC
CASSQDWRGAYEQYF
>TRBV6-2/TRBV6-3|few|TRBD1|TRBJ2-3|14
TGTGCCAGCAGCCAACAGGGGACCACAGATACGCAGTATTTT
CASSQQGTTDTQYF
>TRBV6-5|few|TRBD2|TRBJ2-4|20
TGTGCCAGCAGTACCCTAAGTGGGACTAGCGGGGAACCAGCCAAAAACATTCAGTACTTC
CASSTLSGTSGEPAKNIQYF
>TRBV4-2|many|.|TRBJ2-3|13
TGTGCCAGCAGCCAAGTCCGCGCAGATACGCAGTATTTT
CASSQVRADTQYF
>TRBV5-1|many|TRBD1|TRBJ2-7|16
TGCGCCAGCAGCTTGTTTGGGACAGACAACTCCTACGAGCAGTACTTC
CASSLFGTDNSYEQYF
>TRBV29-1|many|TRBD2|TRBJ2-3|16
TGCAGCGTTGATGATGTGGCTAGCGGAAGCACAGATACGCAGTATTTT
CSVDDVASGSTDTQYF
>TRBV24-1|.|.|TRBJ2-3|17
TGTGCCACCAGTGACTCCCAACAGGGATGGGGCACAGATACGCAGTATTTT
CATSDSQQGWGTDTQYF
>TRBV5-1|many|TRBD1|TRBJ2-4|13
TGCGCCAGCAGCTGGGACAGTAGCAACATTCAGTACTTC
CASSWDSSNIQYF
>TRBV9|few|TRBD2|TRBJ2-2|16
TGTGCCAGCAGCGGAAGGCTAGCGGATTACACCGGGGAGCTGTTTTTT
CASSGRLADYTGELFF
>TRBV5-4|.|.|TRBJ1-1|11
TGTGCCAGCAGCTCCCGGGATCCCCAGCCATTT
CASSSRDPQPF
>TRBV28|many|TRBD2|TRBJ2-3|15
TGTGCCAGCAGTTTTCTAGCGGCGAGCACAGATACGCAGTATTTT
CASSFLAASTDTQYF